What follows describes a single T cell receptor (beta chain). TCRdb keeps only in-frame clones here, not all; method: immunoSEQ multiplex PCR. The sample holds 86,000 or so clones; 90% to 96% are singletons and the top ten take 1.5% to 2%. The CDR3 extends over 12 amino acids. Trimming shortened V by 6 bases and J by 1 base, and 7 bases separated the two germline ends. The germline CDR1 and CDR2 sequences are ENHRY and SYGVKD. These data belong to a study of cytomegalovirus exposure and HLA in healthy donors. In the study overall: The roughly 120 validation repertoires matched the roughly 650 first-cohort repertoires in platform, a later analysis reported.

Material for sequencing was PBMCs. The receptor was isolated from a man younger than 35 in good health and CMV-seropositive. The V and J genes are TRBV10-3 and TRBJ2-7, with D maybe TRBD2 (5 bases). The CDR3 DNA reads TGTGCCATCAGGGACTTATCCTACGAGCAGTACTTC. Translation gives CAIRDLSYEQYF.